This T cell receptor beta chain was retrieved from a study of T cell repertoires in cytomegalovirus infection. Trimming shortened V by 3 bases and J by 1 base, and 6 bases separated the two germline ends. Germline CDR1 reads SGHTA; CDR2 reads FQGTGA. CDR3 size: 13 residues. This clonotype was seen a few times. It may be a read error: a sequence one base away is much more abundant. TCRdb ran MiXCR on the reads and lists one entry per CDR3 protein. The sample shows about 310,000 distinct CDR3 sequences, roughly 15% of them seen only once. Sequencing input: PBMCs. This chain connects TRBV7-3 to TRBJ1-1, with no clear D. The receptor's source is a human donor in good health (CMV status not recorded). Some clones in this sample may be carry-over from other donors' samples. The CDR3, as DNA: TGTGCCAGCAGCTTTCATGGGAACACTGAAGCTTTCTTT. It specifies CASSFHGNTEAFF.